The 18 T cell receptor beta chains presented below share a single source sample, sequenced in a study of a mutant IDH1 vaccine in newly diagnosed glioma. The time point was: week 11, during vaccination. Doses comprised 300 ug of mutant IDH1 20-mer peptide each, plus topical imiquimod. These receptors' targets are unknown. The method was immunoSEQ multiplex PCR; TCRdb's version includes in-frame clones alone and lacks a portion of them. Here the sample spans 110,000 or so clones, approximately 87% being singletons. Source: PBMCs, taken from a glioma patient whose treatment included an IDH1 peptide vaccine. These receptors were obtained from a woman aged 50 to 65 with glioma.

The V call is TRBV5-5, the J call TRBJ2-1; D unresolved. V was pared by 3 bases and J by 0 bases, with 10 bases between. The germline V gene encodes CDR1 SGHKS and CDR2 YYEKEE (reference sequence). The CDR3 runs to 15 residues. CDR3 protein: CASSSLDSSYNEQFF. In DNA, the CDR3 is TGTGCCAGCAGCTCCCTCGACTCCTCCTACAATGAGCAGTTCTTC.

The rearrangement uses TRBV20-1 and TRBJ2-7; 7 bases line up with TRBD1. Per the germline V gene, CDR1 is DFQATT and CDR2 is SNEGSKA (reference sequence). This CDR3 has 11 residues. Trimming cost V 6 bases and J 3 bases; bases outside gene matches: 2. The CDR3 here is CSAYRGYEQYF. In DNA, the CDR3 is TGCAGTGCCTACAGGGGCTACGAGCAGTACTTC.

This chain connects TRBV27 to TRBJ1-3; D unclear. The CDR3 spans 16 residues. Trimming took off 2 bases at V and 4 bases at J, with 15 bases between the two ends. Germline CDR1 and CDR2: MNHEY and SMNVEV (reference sequence). The CDR3 sequence is CASSLRVPSPGNTIYF. The CDR3 region has the DNA TGTGCCAGCAGTTTAAGGGTCCCCTCTCCGGGAAACACCATATATTTT.

As DNA, the CDR3 is TGTGCCAGCACCGCGACAAGCACTGAAGCTTTCTTT. Amino acids: CASTATSTEAFF. V gene TRBV28 combines with J gene TRBJ1-1; no clear D. Trimming left V 7 bases short and J 4 bases short, with 10 bases between. The germline V gene encodes CDR1 MDHEN and CDR2 SYDVKM. This CDR3 has 12 amino acids.

V usage is TRBV28 and J usage is TRBJ2-1; TRBD2 aligns across 13 bases. This CDR3 spans 17 amino acids. CDR1 and CDR2 from the germline V gene are MDHEN and SYDVKM. Trimming removed 7 bases from V and 0 bases from J; junction bases left unmatched: 6. The CDR3 spells CASTQGLAGLSYNEQFF. DNA for the CDR3: TGTGCCAGCACCCAGGGACTAGCGGGACTCTCCTACAATGAGCAGTTCTTC.

The rearrangement links TRBV9 to TRBJ1-2; D is uncertain. The CDR3 covers 12 residues. V lost 3 bases and J lost 2, with 5 bases in between. CDR1 and CDR2 (germline): SGDLS, YYNGEE. CDR3 sequence reads: CASSEANYGYTF. CDR3 nucleotides: TGTGCCAGCAGCGAAGCGAACTATGGCTACACCTTC.

This chain links TRBV6-1 with TRBJ2-7; no firm D call. This CDR3 is 11 amino acids long. V lost 6 bases to trimming and J lost 4 bases, with 7 bases between them. Per the germline V gene, CDR1 is MNHNS and CDR2 is SASEGT. CDR3 protein: CASSWAYEQYF. The CDR3 nucleotides are TGTGCCAGCAGCTGGGCTTACGAGCAGTACTTC.

The rearrangement joins TRBV19 to TRBJ1-5; D remains unclear. CDR1 and CDR2 from the germline V gene are LNHDA and SQIVND (reference sequence). The V end lost 9 bases, the J end lost 6 bases, and 18 bases lay between the germline ends. The CDR3 has 14 amino acids. The CDR3 spells CASTSEGRSQPQHF. CDR3 DNA: TGTGCCAGCACCTCCGAGGGCCGAAGTCAGCCCCAGCATTTT.

This rearrangement joins TRBV9 to TRBJ2-2; 8 positions agree with TRBD1. CDR1 and CDR2 (germline): SGDLS, YYNGEE. The V and J ends lost 3 bases and 4 bases, in that order; junction bases with no gene match: 2. The CDR3 has 14 amino acids. The CDR3 nucleotides are TGTGCCAGCAGCGGGACAGGGTCCACCGGGGAGCTGTTTTTT. Translating it yields CASSGTGSTGELFF.

The chain uses TRBV29-1 and TRBJ2-4, with 10 positions matching TRBD2. The V and J ends lost 2 bases and 4 bases, in that order; junction bases with no gene match: 8. The length of the CDR3 is 16 residues. Germline lookup yields CDR1 SQVTM and CDR2 ANQGSEA. CDR3 sequence reads: CSVEKGLAGGKNIQYF. The CDR3 nucleotides read TGCAGCGTTGAAAAGGGGTTAGCGGGAGGTAAAAACATTCAGTACTTC.

The J gene is TRBJ1-4, the V gene TRBV5-8; D gene ambiguous. The CDR3 consists of 15 residues. V was clipped by 4 bases and J by 2 bases, with 12 bases between them. CDR1 is SGHTS, CDR2 YDEGEE, per germline. The CDR3 bases are TGTGCCAGCAGCCCCTCAATGGGGACTAATGAAAAACTGTTTTTT. Protein product: CASSPSMGTNEKLFF.

The chain combines TRBV19 with TRBJ1-1, with 8 bases aligning to TRBD1. The V segment lost 6 bases and the J segment 5 bases; nucleotides outside the gene matches: 8. Germline CDR1 LNHDA, CDR2 SQIVND (reference sequence). The CDR3 extends over 14 amino acids. CDR3 region: CASRLRTGRTEAFF. The CDR3 bases are TGTGCCAGTAGGCTACGGACAGGGCGGACTGAAGCTTTCTTT.

The CDR3, as DNA: TGTGCCAGCAGCGTGGCGAGCAGGAGCTCCTATAATTCACCCCTCCACTTT. Encoded protein: CASSVASRSSYNSPLHF. V is TRBV9 and J is TRBJ1-6; D is unresolved. In germline, CDR1 is SGDLS, CDR2 YYNGEE. The CDR3 covers 17 residues. Deletions cut 2 bases from V and 0 bases from J, with 12 bases between. The whole variable domain, filled in from reference TRBV9 and TRBJ1-6, reads DSGVTQTPKHLITATGQRVTLRCSPRSGDLSVYWYQQSLDQGLQFLIQYYNGEERAKGNILERFSAQQFPDLHSELNLSSLELGDSALYFCASSVASRSSYNSPLHFGNGTRLTVT.

The chain has TRBV10-3 and TRBJ2-7; D assignment may be TRBD1 or TRBD2 (5 bases each). Trimming stripped 0 bases from V and 8 bases from J, with 11 bases between. The length of the CDR3 is 13 residues. Per the germline V gene, CDR1 is ENHRY and CDR2 is SYGVKD. For the CDR3, the DNA is TGTGCCATCAGTGAGTCGGTGAGGGGCCAGCAGTACTTC. Translated: CAISESVRGQQYF.

This chain links TRBV5-8 with TRBJ2-2; 9 nucleotides match TRBD1. V dropped 5 bases and J dropped 5; count of bases not matched to a gene: 10. Germline values: CDR1 SGHTS, CDR2 YDEGEE. The length of the CDR3 is 16 residues. The CDR3 nucleotides are TGTGCCAGCAGACATGGACAGGGGAGAGGGACCGGGGAGCTGTTTTTT. Protein sequence: CASRHGQGRGTGELFF.

Concerning this clone: A read error may produce the germline difference seen at one junction end. V and J are TRBV5-3 and TRBJ2-4, with D possibly matching TRBD2 (5 bases). TRBV5-3 falls under the ORF class, with uncertain function. This CDR3 contains 9 residues. CDR3 sequence reads: CARSLGTCF. The CDR3 bases are TGTGCCAGAAGCTTGGGGACTTGTTTC.

The V and J genes are TRBV27 and TRBJ2-5; tentative D call: TRBD1 (6 bases). The germline V and J ends were trimmed by 3 bases and 4 bases, with 12 bases remaining between them. The length of the CDR3 is 14 residues. Germline CDR1 MNHEY, CDR2 SMNVEV (reference sequence). The CDR3 DNA follows: TGTGCCAGCAGTTTCCGCAGGGGAGTAGAGACCCAGTACTTC. Its protein product is CASSFRRGVETQYF.

V gene TRBV28 combines with J gene TRBJ1-2, with D unresolved. Germline CDR1 and CDR2: MDHEN and SYDVKM. The CDR3 is 12 residues long. The germline V and J ends were trimmed by 2 bases and 8 bases, with 9 bases remaining between them. The CDR3 loop reads CASSLGLLGYTF. CDR3 in DNA: TGTGCCAGCAGTTTAGGGCTTCTGGGCTACACCTTC.